The T cell receptor (beta chain) under discussion was sequenced for a study of radiotherapy plus CTLA-4 blockade in lung cancer. Study as a whole: Among all patients, roughly 17% showed objective responses, while about 34% had disease control. The study's findings and limits: Expansion in blood of tumor-derived TCR clones was seen after radiotherapy plus ipilimumab.

This clone was counted between two and nine times. The antigen remains unidentified. Method: immunoSEQ multiplex PCR; TCRdb's copy keeps in-frame clones and lacks some. Of 13,000 to 15,000 clones in the sample, 70% to 85% were seen once. The CDR3 contains 14 residues. The V end lost 6 bases, the J end lost 5 bases, and 13 bases lay between the germline ends. Germline V CDR1 and CDR2: MNHEY, SVGAGI. The chain recombines TRBV6-5 with TRBJ2-2; a weak D match, TRBD1 (6 bases). The starting material was peripheral blood, obtained from a patient treated with radiotherapy plus ipilimumab. The sequence came from a human donor with non-small cell lung cancer whose response to radiotherapy plus ipilimumab could not be evaluated. The CDR3 region is CASSNSGATGELFF. CDR3 DNA: TGTGCCAGCAGCAATTCAGGGGCAACCGGGGAGCTGTTTTTT.